The 14 T cell receptor beta chains in this list originate from one sample, sequenced in a study of blood T cells in healthy people across ages. A J-beta primer mix and a sample-barcoded 5' primer were used in a second PCR of roughly 6 to 12 cycles. TCRdb redid the calling of the 5' RACE reads with MiXCR, one entry per CDR3 protein. The sample holds some 940,000 distinct CDR3 sequences, 25% to 35% seen once. Separately, the same data were catalogued under a study of T cells of mothers and their children.

The sample comprised blood. These receptors all come from a woman between 40 and 55 years old in good health.

The J gene is TRBJ2-3, the V gene TRBV7-2, with unresolved D. Per the germline V gene, CDR1 is SGHTA and CDR2 is FQGNSA. The V end lost 5 bases, the J end lost 0 bases, and 6 bases lay between the germline ends. The CDR3 sequence is 13 residues long. In nucleotides, the CDR3 is TGTGCCAGCAGCGGCTACAGCACAGATACGCAGTATTTT. Translating it yields CASSGYSTDTQYF.

This clonotype was detected many times. This chain joins TRBV11-3 and TRBJ2-1, with 8 bases aligning to TRBD2. From germline, CDR1 is SGHNT and CDR2 YENEEA. The junction had 3 bases not matched to a gene; V was cut back by 0 bases and J by 2 bases. The CDR3 is made up of 16 amino acids. The CDR3 reads CASSLDTGGAYNEQFF. CDR3 DNA: TGTGCCAGCAGCTTAGATACGGGGGGGGCCTACAATGAGCAGTTCTTC.

This clonotype was seen ten or more times. The chain uses TRBV4-3 and TRBJ2-4, with D uncertain. V gave up 0 bases and J gave up 7 bases, with 10 bases separating them. The CDR3 loop spans 14 amino acids. The germline V gene encodes CDR1 LGHNA and CDR2 YSLEER. This CDR3 reads CASSQDEGNNIQYF. CDR3 DNA: TGCGCCAGCAGCCAAGATGAAGGGAATAACATTCAGTACTTC.

This clonotype showed up just once. This sequence joins TRBV12-3 or TRBV12-4 and TRBJ1-2; 7 bases are shared with TRBD1. V lost 1 base to trimming and J lost 6 bases; unmatched junction nucleotides: 5. The CDR3 has 14 residues. CDR3 in amino acids: CASSLGTGADGYTF. The CDR3 region has the DNA TGTGCCAGCAGTTTAGGGACAGGTGCCGATGGCTACACCTTC.

The rearrangement joins TRBV5-1 to TRBJ2-1; D is uncertain. This CDR3 region has 15 residues. The germline V gene has CDR1 SGHRS and CDR2 YFSETQ. V lost 0 bases and J lost 4, with 11 bases in between. CDR3 nucleotides: TGCGCCAGCAGCTTGGGTGTTGGCAGGTACAATGAGCAGTTCTTC. Translating it yields CASSLGVGRYNEQFF.

The gene calls are TRBV6-6 and TRBJ1-4; 11 nucleotides line up with TRBD1. Per the germline V gene, CDR1 is MNHNY and CDR2 is SVGAGI (reference sequence). V shed 11 bases, J shed 3 bases, and the junction held 2 bases outside the gene matches. This CDR3 spans 13 amino acids. CDR3 in amino acids: CAGQGAPNEKLFF. The DNA of the CDR3 is TGTGCCGGACAGGGGGCCCCTAATGAAAAACTGTTTTTT.

The chain has TRBV12-3 or TRBV12-4 and TRBJ1-2; 8 bases are shared with TRBD1. V lost 2 bases and J lost 8; bases outside the gene matches: 4. This CDR3 has 13 amino acids. DNA for the CDR3: TGTGCCAGCAGTTTAACAGGGGGAGAAGGCTACACCTTC. It yields the protein CASSLTGGEGYTF.

The CDR3 DNA reads as TGTGCCAGCAGCGCCGGACCAACACTCACCTCCTACGAGCAGTACTTC. This gives the protein CASSAGPTLTSYEQYF. The chain uses TRBV5-4 and TRBJ2-7; D ambiguous. The CDR3 consists of 16 residues. V lost 4 bases and J 0 bases, leaving 17 bases between the germline ends. Germline V lookup: CDR1 SGHNT, CDR2 YYREEE (reference sequence).

The chain is built from TRBV4-3 and TRBJ1-2; D is possibly TRBD1 (6 bases). Germline CDR1 is LGHNA and CDR2 is YSLEER. Trimming shortened V by 0 bases and J by 3 bases, and 11 bases separated the two germline ends. This CDR3 is built from 15 residues. Written as DNA, the CDR3 is TGCGCCAGCAGCCAAGATCGGGCAGGGGACTATGGCTACACCTTC. Translation: CASSQDRAGDYGYTF.

The CDR3 sequence is CASSLGPGQVAYYGYTF. CDR3 nucleotide sequence: TGTGCCAGCAGCTTGGGTCCTGGACAGGTGGCCTACTATGGCTACACCTTC. The chain is built from TRBV5-6 and TRBJ1-2; 7 nucleotides agree with TRBD1. The germline V gene encodes CDR1 SGHDT and CDR2 YYEEEE. The CDR3 runs 17 residues. V trimming: 0 bases; J trimming: 3 bases; junction bases outside the gene matches: 11. The full variable domain, with the rest looked up from reference TRBV5-6 and TRBJ1-2, is DAGVTQSPTHLIKTRGQQVTLRCSPKSGHDTVSWYQQALGQGPQFIFQYYEEEERQRGNFPDRFSGHQFPNYSSELNVNALLLGDSALYLCASSLGPGQVAYYGYTFGSGTRLTVV.

Note on this clonotype: This sequence may be a read error, since a much larger clone differs from it by one base. This chain uses TRBV20-1 with TRBJ1-2; 12 positions match TRBD1. V was clipped by 5 bases and J by 8 bases; unmatched bases: 12. There are 15 residues in the CDR3. Germline CDR1 reads DFQATT; CDR2 reads SNEGSKA (reference sequence). The CDR3 nucleotides are TGCAGTGCTCGCTCCCGGGACAGGGGGCGCTACGGCTACACCTTC. Amino acid sequence: CSARSRDRGRYGYTF.

The V call is TRBV28, the J call TRBJ2-1; possibly TRBD2 for D (5 bases). Trimming took 4 bases from V and 10 from J, leaving 20 bases between them. Germline V gives CDR1 MDHEN, CDR2 SYDVKM. This CDR3 has 15 amino acids. The CDR3 DNA sequence: TGTGCCAGCAGTTCTATTAACCCATTGAAGCGGGAGCAGTTCTTC. It is translated as CASSSINPLKREQFF. The full variable domain, rest sourced from reference TRBV28 and TRBJ2-1, is DVKVTQSSRYLVKRTGEKVFLECVQDMDHENMFWYRQDPGLGLRLIYFSYDVKMKEKGDIPEGYSVSREKKERFSLILESASTNQTSMYLCASSSINPLKREQFFGPGTRLTVL.

This clonotype has a handful of counts. The chain is built from TRBV5-1 and TRBJ1-2; the D gene is possibly TRBD1 (6 bases). Trimming took 4 bases from V and 5 from J, leaving 18 bases between them. Germline V gene lookup returns CDR1 SGHRS and CDR2 YFSETQ. This CDR3 is built from 15 residues. CDR3 sequence reads: CASSPVQGSFYGYTF. The CDR3 nucleotides read TGCGCCAGCAGCCCTGTACAGGGATCTTTTTATGGCTACACCTTC.

This clonotype was observed at least ten times. This chain joins TRBV7-2 and TRBJ2-3, with 7 bases identical to TRBD2. J lost 3 bases, V lost 5 bases, and 5 bases had no gene match. The CDR3 length is 14 residues. Germline values: CDR1 SGHTA, CDR2 FQGNSA. The CDR3 coding sequence is TGTGCCAGCAGCGCAGGACTAGGGACAGATACGCAGTATTTT. Translating it yields CASSAGLGTDTQYF.